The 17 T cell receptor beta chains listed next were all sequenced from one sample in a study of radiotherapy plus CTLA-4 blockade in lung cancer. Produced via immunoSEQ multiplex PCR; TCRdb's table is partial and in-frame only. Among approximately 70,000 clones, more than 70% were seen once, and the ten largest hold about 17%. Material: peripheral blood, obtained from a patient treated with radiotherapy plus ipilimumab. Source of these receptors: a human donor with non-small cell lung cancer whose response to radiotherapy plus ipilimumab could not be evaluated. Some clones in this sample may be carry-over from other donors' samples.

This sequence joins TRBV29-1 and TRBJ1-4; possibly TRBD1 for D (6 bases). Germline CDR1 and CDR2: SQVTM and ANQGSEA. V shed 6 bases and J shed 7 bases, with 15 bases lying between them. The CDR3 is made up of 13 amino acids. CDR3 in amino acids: CSVSGRGGEKLFF. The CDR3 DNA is TGCAGCGTGTCGGGCCGAGGGGGTGAAAAACTGTTTTTT.

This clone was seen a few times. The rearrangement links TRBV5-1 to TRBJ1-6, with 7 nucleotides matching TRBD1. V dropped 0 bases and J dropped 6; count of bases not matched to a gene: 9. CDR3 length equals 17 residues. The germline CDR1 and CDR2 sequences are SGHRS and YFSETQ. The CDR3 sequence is CASSLGQGQEINSPLHF. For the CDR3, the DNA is TGCGCCAGCAGCTTGGGGCAAGGACAGGAGATTAATTCACCCCTCCACTTT.

CDR3 nucleotide sequence: TGTGCCAGCAGTCGAGAGACCCAGTACTTC. This sequence encodes CASSRETQYF. The rearrangement joins TRBV6-6 to TRBJ2-5; D remains unclear. CDR3 size: 10 residues. V lost 5 bases and J lost 4, with 2 bases in between. From germline, CDR1 is MNHNY and CDR2 SVGAGI (reference sequence).

DNA for the CDR3: TGTGCCAGCAGCACACGCTACCAGGGGTTCAACACCGGGGAGCTGTTTTTT. It yields the protein CASSTRYQGFNTGELFF. This chain joins TRBV5-6 and TRBJ2-2; TRBD1 is a possible D gene (6 bases). CDR3 length: 17 residues. Trimming pared 4 bases from V and 2 bases from J, leaving 18 bases between. Germline CDR1 is SGHDT and CDR2 is YYEEEE.

The CDR3 region has the DNA TGTGCCAGCAGCGAGCGACAGGGTCATAATTCACCCCTCCACTTT. This translates into CASSERQGHNSPLHF. The rearrangement links TRBV9 to TRBJ1-6, with TRBD1 identical over 7 bases. J gave up 5 bases and V 3 bases, and 5 bases lay outside the gene matches. Germline-derived CDR1 and CDR2 are SGDLS and YYNGEE. The CDR3 contains 15 residues.

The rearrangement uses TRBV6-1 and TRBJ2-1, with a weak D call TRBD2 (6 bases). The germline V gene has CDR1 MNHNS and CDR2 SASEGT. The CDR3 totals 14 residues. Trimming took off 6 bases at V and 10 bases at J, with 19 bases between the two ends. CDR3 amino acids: CASRARRALREQFF. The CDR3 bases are TGTGCCAGCAGGGCCCGGAGGGCTCTTAGGGAGCAGTTCTTC.

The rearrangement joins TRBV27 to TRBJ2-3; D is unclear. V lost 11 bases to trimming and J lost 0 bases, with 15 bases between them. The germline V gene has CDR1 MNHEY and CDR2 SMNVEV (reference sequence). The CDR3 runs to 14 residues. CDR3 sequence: CASTKLASTDTQYF. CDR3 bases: TGTGCCTCGACGAAGTTAGCTAGCACAGATACGCAGTATTTT.

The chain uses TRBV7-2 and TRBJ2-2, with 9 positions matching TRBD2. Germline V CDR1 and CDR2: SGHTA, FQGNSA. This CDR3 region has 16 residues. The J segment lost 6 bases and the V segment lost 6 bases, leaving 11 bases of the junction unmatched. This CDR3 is CASRRGGTSPAGELFF. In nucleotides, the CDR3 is TGTGCCAGCAGGCGGGGGGGGACTTCTCCCGCCGGGGAGCTGTTTTTT.

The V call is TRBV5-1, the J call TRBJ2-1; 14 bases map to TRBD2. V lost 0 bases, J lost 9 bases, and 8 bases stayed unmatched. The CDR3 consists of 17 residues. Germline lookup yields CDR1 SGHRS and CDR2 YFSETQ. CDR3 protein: CASSLATSGGAGGEQFF. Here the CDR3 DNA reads TGCGCCAGCAGCTTGGCGACTAGCGGGGGGGCTGGGGGTGAGCAGTTCTTC.

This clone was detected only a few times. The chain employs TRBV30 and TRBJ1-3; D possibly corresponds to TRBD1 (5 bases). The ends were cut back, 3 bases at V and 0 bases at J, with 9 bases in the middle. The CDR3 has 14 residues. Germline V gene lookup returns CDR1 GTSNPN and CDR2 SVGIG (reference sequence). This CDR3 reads CAWSGHISGNTIYF. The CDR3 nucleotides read TGTGCCTGGAGCGGACACATCTCTGGAAACACCATATATTTT.

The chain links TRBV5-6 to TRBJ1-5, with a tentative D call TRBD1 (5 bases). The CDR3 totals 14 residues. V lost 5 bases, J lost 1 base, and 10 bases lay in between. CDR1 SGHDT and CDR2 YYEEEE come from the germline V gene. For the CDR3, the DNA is TGTGCCAGCAGTTCAGGGATCAGCAATCAGCCCCAGCATTTT. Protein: CASSSGISNQPQHF.

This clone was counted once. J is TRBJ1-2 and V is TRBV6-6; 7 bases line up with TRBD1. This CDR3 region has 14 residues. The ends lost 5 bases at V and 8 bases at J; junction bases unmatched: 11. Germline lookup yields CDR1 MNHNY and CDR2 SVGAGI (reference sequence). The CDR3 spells CASSKYRDSGGYTF. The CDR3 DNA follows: TGTGCCAGCAGTAAATACCGGGACAGTGGGGGCTACACCTTC.

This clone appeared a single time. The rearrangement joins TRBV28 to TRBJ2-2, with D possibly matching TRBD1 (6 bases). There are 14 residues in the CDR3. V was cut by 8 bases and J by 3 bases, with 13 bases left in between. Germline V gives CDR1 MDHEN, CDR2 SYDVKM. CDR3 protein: CASRRQAYTGELFF. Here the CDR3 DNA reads TGTGCCAGCCGCCGACAGGCGTACACCGGGGAGCTGTTTTTT.

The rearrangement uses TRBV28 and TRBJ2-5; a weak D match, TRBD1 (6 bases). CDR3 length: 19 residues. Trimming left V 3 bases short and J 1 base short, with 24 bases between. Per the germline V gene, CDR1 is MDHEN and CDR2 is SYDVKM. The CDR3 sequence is CASSFHASRSDRIQETQYF. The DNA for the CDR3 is TGTGCCAGCAGTTTCCACGCGAGCCGCTCAGACAGGATCCAAGAGACCCAGTACTTC.

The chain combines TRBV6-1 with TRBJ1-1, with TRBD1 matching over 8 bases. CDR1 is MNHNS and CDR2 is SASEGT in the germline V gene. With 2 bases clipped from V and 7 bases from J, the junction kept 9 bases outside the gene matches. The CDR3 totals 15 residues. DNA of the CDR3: TGTGCCAGCAGTGAACTAACAGGGGGGTTCAGTGAAGCTTTCTTT. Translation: CASSELTGGFSEAFF.

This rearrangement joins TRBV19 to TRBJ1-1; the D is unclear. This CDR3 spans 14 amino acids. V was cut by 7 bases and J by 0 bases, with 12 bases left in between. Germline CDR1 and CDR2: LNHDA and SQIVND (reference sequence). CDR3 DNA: TGTGCCAGTAATTACAGAAAGATGAACACTGAAGCTTTCTTT. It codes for CASNYRKMNTEAFF.

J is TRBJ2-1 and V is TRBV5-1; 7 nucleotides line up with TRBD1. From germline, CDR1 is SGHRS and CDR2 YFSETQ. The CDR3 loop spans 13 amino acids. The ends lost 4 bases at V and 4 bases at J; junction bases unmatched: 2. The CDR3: CASSPGGYNEQFF. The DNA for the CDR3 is TGCGCCAGCAGCCCAGGGGGTTACAATGAGCAGTTCTTC.